Each of the 26 T cell receptor beta chains below was sequenced from the same sample in a study of radiotherapy plus CTLA-4 blockade in lung cancer. The assay was immunoSEQ multiplex PCR, and TCRdb's table has in-frame clones only and misses some. The table has around 56,000 clones, under 80% seen once. Material: peripheral blood, obtained from a patient treated with radiotherapy plus ipilimumab. These receptors were taken from a human donor with non-small cell lung cancer who had a complete response to radiotherapy plus ipilimumab.

The chain links TRBV9 to TRBJ2-7, with 8 bases fitting TRBD1. The CDR3 extends over 14 amino acids. V shed 0 bases, J shed 6 bases, and the junction held 5 bases outside the gene matches. The V gene's germline CDR1 is SGDLS and CDR2 YYNGEE. The CDR3 nucleotides are TGTGCCAGCAGCGTAGGTAGCAGGGGGCGCGAGCAGTACTTC. Its protein is CASSVGSRGREQYF.

The chain combines TRBV7-9 with TRBJ1-3, with 9 bases identical to TRBD1. Germline CDR1 and CDR2: SEHNR and FQNEAQ (reference sequence). Trimming at V came to 3 bases and at J to 4 bases, leaving 7 bases not matched to a gene. The CDR3 covers 16 residues. This CDR3 reads CASSFPQGAKGNTIYF. The CDR3 DNA is TGTGCCAGCAGCTTCCCACAGGGGGCGAAAGGAAACACCATATATTTT.

This clone turned up a few times. The chain recombines TRBV6-1 with TRBJ2-5, with D possibly TRBD1 on 6 matching bases. The DNA matches TRBJ2-7 better at its end, which makes the J call doubtful. The CDR3 contains 12 residues. The germline CDR1 and CDR2 sequences are MNHNS and SASEGT. This CDR3 reads CASRRTAIEQYF. CDR3 nucleotides: TGTGCCAGCAGGAGGACAGCTATCGAGCAGTACTTC.

This clone was picked up one time. This chain joins TRBV6-1 and TRBJ1-2; no reliable D call. Trimming shortened V by 8 bases and J by 4 bases, and 14 bases separated the two germline ends. This CDR3 is 13 amino acids long. Germline CDR1 and CDR2: MNHNS and SASEGT. The CDR3 is CASGKGDSYGYTF. The CDR3 DNA reads TGTGCCAGCGGAAAGGGAGATAGCTATGGCTACACCTTC.

The chain uses TRBV19 and TRBJ1-2; weak D call: TRBD1 (6 bases). Germline V gene lookup returns CDR1 LNHDA and CDR2 SQIVND (reference sequence). The ends were cut back, 9 bases at V and 0 bases at J, with 20 bases in the middle. The CDR3 has 16 amino acids. The DNA for the CDR3 is TGTGCCAGCCACCCTTGGGGGCAGGCCGCTAACTATGGCTACACCTTC. Its protein is CASHPWGQAANYGYTF. Looking up the rest from reference TRBV19 and TRBJ1-2 gives the full variable domain: DGGITQSPKYLFRKEGQNVTLSCEQNLNHDAMYWYRQDPGQGLRLIYYSQIVNDFQKGDIAEGYSVSREKKESFPLTVTSAQKNPTAFYLCASHPWGQAANYGYTFGSGTRLTVV.

The chain has TRBV10-3 and TRBJ2-2; D gene unclear. Germline-derived CDR1 and CDR2 are ENHRY and SYGVKD. Trimming removed 3 bases at V and 1 base at J, with 12 bases between. There are 16 residues in the CDR3. CDR3 nucleotide sequence: TGTGCCATCAGTGACCTCGATGGAGTGAACACCGGGGAGCTGTTTTTT. Translation gives CAISDLDGVNTGELFF.

The chain uses TRBV28 and TRBJ1-1; D is uncertain. CDR1 is MDHEN and CDR2 is SYDVKM in the germline V gene. The CDR3 contains 16 residues. V was pared by 4 bases and J by 0 bases, with 15 bases between. The CDR3 sequence: CASSSAIDNLNTEAFF. CDR3 bases: TGTGCCAGCAGTTCGGCGATAGACAACCTGAACACTGAAGCTTTCTTT.

The gene calls are TRBV25-1 and TRBJ2-1; D might be TRBD2 (5 bases). The length of the CDR3 is 12 residues. Trimming left V 9 bases short and J 4 bases short, with 10 bases between. From germline, CDR1 is MGHDK and CDR2 SYGVNS. DNA of the CDR3: TGTGCCAGTCCCGACTATTACAATGAGCAGTTCTTC. Protein: CASPDYYNEQFF.

The chain recombines TRBV7-2 with TRBJ1-3; 9 bases match TRBD1. Germline trimming cut 4 bases from V and 7 bases from J; bases unmatched to any gene: 5. The CDR3 is 14 residues long. Germline lookup yields CDR1 SGHTA and CDR2 FQGNSA. The CDR3 loop is CASSSGQGRNTIYF. DNA for the CDR3: TGTGCCAGCAGCTCGGGACAGGGTAGGAACACCATATATTTT.

This chain connects TRBV5-1 to TRBJ2-7; weak D call: TRBD2 (6 bases). The CDR3 is 16 residues long. Trimming left V 0 bases short and J 0 bases short, with 13 bases between. Germline V gene sequence: CDR1 SGHRS, CDR2 YFSETQ. CDR3 coding DNA: TGCGCCAGCAGCTTGGCTGCGGGAACAGTCTCCTACGAGCAGTACTTC. Its protein product is CASSLAAGTVSYEQYF.

This clone was seen a handful of times. V is TRBV27 and J is TRBJ2-3, with D possibly TRBD1 on 5 matching bases. Trimming took 0 bases from V and 11 from J, leaving 12 bases between them. CDR3 length equals 13 residues. Germline CDR1 and CDR2: MNHEY and SMNVEV (reference sequence). Written as DNA, the CDR3 is TGTGCCAGCAGTTTATCGGAAGGGGCAGTGCAGTATTTT. This translates into CASSLSEGAVQYF.

The rearrangement links TRBV5-6 to TRBJ1-5, with 10 bases aligning to TRBD1. Trimming took 3 bases from V and 2 from J; bases not matched to a gene: 8. The CDR3 is made up of 17 amino acids. Germline CDR1 and CDR2: SGHDT and YYEEEE. The CDR3 loop reads CASSSRDRGFGNQPQHF. The CDR3 nucleotides read TGTGCCAGCAGCTCCCGGGACAGGGGCTTCGGCAATCAGCCCCAGCATTTT. Full variable domain (missing parts from reference TRBV5-6 and TRBJ1-5): DAGVTQSPTHLIKTRGQQVTLRCSPKSGHDTVSWYQQALGQGPQFIFQYYEEEERQRGNFPDRFSGHQFPNYSSELNVNALLLGDSALYLCASSSRDRGFGNQPQHFGDGTRLSIL.

V gene TRBV6-5 combines with J gene TRBJ1-1; D is unresolved. Deletions cut 2 bases from V and 5 bases from J, with 3 bases between. The CDR3 is 11 amino acids. Germline V gene lookup returns CDR1 MNHEY and CDR2 SVGAGI. As DNA, the CDR3 is TGTGCCAGCAGTTACGCGACTGAAGCTTTCTTT. This encodes CASSYATEAFF.

The chain is built from TRBV7-8 and TRBJ2-2; the D gene is possibly TRBD2 (6 bases). Trimming cost V 4 bases and J 3 bases, with 12 bases left between them. CDR1 is SGHVS and CDR2 is FQNEAQ in the germline V gene. The CDR3 has 15 residues. The CDR3 coding sequence is TGTGCCAGCAGCTCCAAGCGGGTTCACACCGGGGAGCTGTTTTTT. This translates into CASSSKRVHTGELFF.

The chain uses TRBV7-2 and TRBJ1-1; D call uncertain. CDR3 length equals 14 residues. In germline, CDR1 is SGHTA, CDR2 FQGNSA. V was cut by 4 bases and J by 4 bases, with 13 bases left in between. The CDR3 is CASSSEALGTEAFF. The CDR3 bases are TGTGCCAGCAGCTCGGAGGCCCTTGGCACTGAAGCTTTCTTT.

This clone was observed once. The V gene is TRBV15, the J gene TRBJ1-2; TRBD1 aligns across 8 bases. Germline trimming cut 0 bases from V and 8 bases from J; bases unmatched to any gene: 5. The CDR3 runs to 14 residues. Germline assignment: CDR1 LNHNV and CDR2 YYDKDF (reference sequence). CDR3 in amino acids: CATSRDWRTGGYTF. Written as DNA, the CDR3 is TGTGCCACCAGCAGAGATTGGAGGACAGGGGGCTACACCTTC. Variable domain in full (rest from reference TRBV15 and TRBJ1-2): DAMVIQNPRYQVTQFGKPVTLSCSQTLNHNVMYWYQQKSSQAPKLLFHYYDKDFNNEADTPDNFQSRRPNTSFCFLDIRSPGLGDTAMYLCATSRDWRTGGYTFGSGTRLTVV.

The chain employs TRBV5-6 and TRBJ2-7; the match to TRBD2 covers 8 bases. J lost 5 bases, V lost 0 bases, and 13 bases had no gene match. CDR3 length: 17 residues. The germline CDR1 and CDR2 sequences are SGHDT and YYEEEE. CDR3 nucleotide sequence: TGTGCCAGCAGCTTGGGGGTGGAAGCGGGAGAAAGGGACGAGCAGTACGTC. Encoded protein: CASSLGVEAGERDEQYV.

The V gene is TRBV6-6, the J gene TRBJ2-7, with a weak D call TRBD2 (6 bases). V lost 2 bases to trimming and J lost 2 bases, with 13 bases between them. The CDR3 length is 15 residues. Per the germline V gene, CDR1 is MNHNY and CDR2 is SVGAGI (reference sequence). CDR3 sequence reads: CASSYPGLGTYEQYV. CDR3 DNA: TGTGCCAGCAGTTACCCGGGACTGGGAACCTACGAGCAGTACGTC.

This clone was found a few times. The chain links TRBV9 to TRBJ1-3; no clear D gene. This CDR3 comprises 14 residues. V was trimmed by 3 bases and J by 5 bases, leaving 12 bases between them. Looked up from germline, CDR1 is SGDLS and CDR2 is YYNGEE. In DNA form, the CDR3 reads TGTGCCAGCAGCGCTAACCGCGAGAGAAACACCATATATTTT. This sequence encodes CASSANRERNTIYF.

This clone was counted a single time. The rearrangement links TRBV7-9 to TRBJ1-5; 9 nucleotides line up with TRBD1. The CDR3 runs 16 residues. Germline V gene data show CDR1 as SEHNR and CDR2 as FQNEAQ (reference sequence). V shed 5 bases and J 0 bases; nucleotides not matched to a gene: 5. For the CDR3, the DNA is TGTGCCAGCAGCGCGGACAGGGGTTATAGCAATCAGCCCCAGCATTTT. It specifies CASSADRGYSNQPQHF.

CDR3 loop: CASSPIAGEETQYF. The CDR3 DNA is TGTGCCAGCAGCCCAATAGCGGGGGAAGAGACCCAGTACTTC. V usage is TRBV5-4 and J usage is TRBJ2-5, with 9 positions matching TRBD2. J was trimmed by 3 bases and V by 4 bases; bases with no gene match: 4. Germline CDR1 is SGHNT and CDR2 is YYREEE (reference sequence). The CDR3 contains 14 residues.

The J gene is TRBJ1-2, the V gene TRBV18, with 11 bases lining up with TRBD1. The V gene end was trimmed by 6 bases and the J gene end by 8 bases; junction bases not matched to a gene: 5. Germline lookup yields CDR1 KGHSH and CDR2 LQKENI. The CDR3 loop spans 13 amino acids. The CDR3 DNA reads as TGTGCCAGCTCTCCGGACAGGGGGCAAGGCTACACCTTC. Its protein product is CASSPDRGQGYTF.

The rearrangement uses TRBV7-9 and TRBJ2-7; D is ambiguous. Trimming took off 4 bases at V and 0 bases at J, with 10 bases between the two ends. This CDR3 has 14 amino acids. Looked up from germline, CDR1 is SEHNR and CDR2 is FQNEAQ (reference sequence). The CDR3 DNA reads TGTGCCAGCAGCTCCGACACCCCCTCCTACGAGCAGTACTTC. Translation: CASSSDTPSYEQYF.

This chain joins TRBV7-2 and TRBJ2-7; 8 nucleotides agree with TRBD2. V trimming: 5 bases; J trimming: 13 bases; junction bases outside the gene matches: 19. Germline CDR1 and CDR2: SGHTA and FQGNSA. The CDR3 has 15 amino acids. CDR3: CASSPGGSGAPGGYF. In DNA, the CDR3 is TGTGCCAGCAGCCCGGGAGGGTCGGGGGCCCCGGGTGGATACTTC.

This clone was detected a few times. The gene calls are TRBV6-6 and TRBJ2-5, with 7 bases fitting TRBD2. Germline-derived CDR1 and CDR2 are MNHNY and SVGAGI (reference sequence). The CDR3 totals 14 residues. The V and J ends lost 5 bases and 7 bases, in that order; junction bases with no gene match: 10. The CDR3 coding sequence is TGTGCCAGCAGTAGCCCGGGCGGGGAGGGGACCCAGTACTTC. Its translation is CASSSPGGEGTQYF.

The chain has TRBV11-2 and TRBJ1-3, with D uncertain. CDR1 and CDR2 from the germline V gene are SGHAT and FQNNGV. V was pared by 5 bases and J by 0 bases, with 8 bases between. The CDR3 has 14 amino acids. CDR3 residues: CASSIKSSGNTIYF. In DNA form, the CDR3 reads TGTGCCAGCAGCATAAAGAGCTCTGGAAACACCATATATTTT.